The 9 T cell receptor beta chains presented below share a single source sample, sequenced in a study of radiation and T cells in renal cell carcinoma. Time point of the sample: blood 4 weeks post-SBRT, at nephrectomy. Treatment meaning: 15 Gy SBRT to primary tumor, nephrectomy 4 weeks later. TCRdb's table, derived via immunoSEQ multiplex PCR, lists solely in-frame clones and lacks some. The profile shows approximately 43,000 clones, 65% to 85% of them singletons. Sequencing used blood, obtained from a patient whose treatment included radiotherapy and nephrectomy. The receptors stem from a woman in her 70s with renal cell carcinoma.

The V call is TRBV7-9, the J call TRBJ1-4; D is possibly TRBD1 (6 bases). Trimming took 5 bases from V and 7 from J, leaving 17 bases between them. Germline assignment: CDR1 SEHNR and CDR2 FQNEAQ (reference sequence). CDR3 length: 15 amino acids. CDR3 sequence reads: CASSEGGGPGEKLFF. In DNA form, the CDR3 reads TGTGCCAGCAGCGAAGGGGGAGGGCCGGGTGAAAAACTGTTTTTT.

This clone was seen a few times. The chain couples TRBV4-1 to TRBJ2-7; unclear D gene. Trimming shortened V by 4 bases and J by 3 bases, and 10 bases separated the two germline ends. The CDR3 consists of 13 residues. The V gene's germline CDR1 is MGHRA and CDR2 YSYEKL. CDR3 DNA: TGCGCCAGCAGCCGTGGCAACAACTACGAGCAGTACTTC. Translating gives CASSRGNNYEQYF.

This rearrangement joins TRBV11-2 to TRBJ1-2; 7 bases agree with TRBD1. This CDR3 comprises 16 residues. With V trimmed by 0 bases and J by 5 bases, 9 bases remained unmatched. CDR1 is SGHAT and CDR2 is FQNNGV in the germline V gene. The CDR3 DNA is TGTGCCAGCAGCTTAGATCTGGCGACAGGGATATATGGCTACACCTTC. Its protein is CASSLDLATGIYGYTF.

This clone was picked up one time. This chain joins TRBV14 and TRBJ1-1; no clear D gene. V gave up 3 bases and J gave up 0 bases, with 5 bases separating them. The CDR3 spans 13 residues. The germline V gene encodes CDR1 SGHDN and CDR2 FVKESK. In nucleotides, the CDR3 is TGTGCCAGCAGCCAGCGGATGAACACTGAAGCTTTCTTT. Protein: CASSQRMNTEAFF.

In its sample, this clone was seen a few times. V usage is TRBV6-6 and J usage is TRBJ1-1, with unresolved D. V was clipped by 6 bases and J by 0 bases, with 14 bases between them. CDR3 length: 15 residues. Germline CDR1 is MNHNY and CDR2 is SVGAGI (reference sequence). The CDR3 DNA reads as TGTGCCAGCAGCCGTACTAGTGGGGTGAACACTGAAGCTTTCTTT. Translating it yields CASSRTSGVNTEAFF.

The chain combines TRBV27 with TRBJ1-5; D not resolved. The CDR3 consists of 14 residues. Germline V CDR1 and CDR2: MNHEY, SMNVEV (reference sequence). With 5 bases removed from V and 2 bases from J, the gap between germline ends came to 10 bases. CDR3: CASSLTLRNQPQHF. CDR3 in DNA: TGTGCCAGCAGTCTGACATTGCGCAATCAGCCCCAGCATTTT.

With respect to this clone: Its ends do not fully match the called genes, so a read error is possible. The chain joins TRBV19 to TRBJ1-1, with a tentative D call TRBD1 (6 bases). The CDR3 extends over 14 amino acids. Germline V lookup: CDR1 LNHDA, CDR2 SQIVND (reference sequence). The CDR3: CASSMMQGNPEAFF. CDR3 nucleotides: TGTGCCAGTAGTATGATGCAGGGGAACCCTGAAGCTTTCTTT. Complete variable domain (other parts from reference TRBV19 and TRBJ1-1): DGGITQSPKYLFRKEGQNVTLSCEQNLNHDAMYWYRQDPGQGLRLIYYSQIVNDFQKGDIAEGYSVSREKKESFPLTVTSAQKNPTAFYLCASSMMQGNPEAFFGQGTRLTVV.

This clone was picked up one time. The J gene is TRBJ2-5, the V gene TRBV7-7, with D perhaps TRBD2 (6 bases). Trimming took off 5 bases at V and 6 bases at J, with 13 bases between the two ends. The CDR3 contains 13 residues. Germline CDR1 and CDR2: SSHAT and FNYEAQ (reference sequence). The CDR3 sequence: CASSQGLEQTQYF. In DNA, the CDR3 is TGTGCCAGCAGCCAGGGACTCGAGCAGACCCAGTACTTC.

This chain links TRBV7-2 with TRBJ2-1, with D tentatively TRBD2 (5 bases). The germline CDR1 and CDR2 sequences are SGHTA and FQGNSA. V dropped 1 base and J dropped 7 bases, with 20 bases sitting between them. The CDR3 has 17 amino acids. DNA for the CDR3: TGTGCCAGCAGCTTAGTAGTATTAGCGACAACGGGGAATGAGCAGTTCTTC. Translation gives CASSLVVLATTGNEQFF. The variable domain in full, completed from reference TRBV7-2 and TRBJ2-1, reads GAGVSQSPSNKVTEKGKDVELRCDPISGHTALYWYRQSLGQGLEFLIYFQGNSAPDKSGLPSDRFSAERTGGSVSTLTIQRTQQEDSAVYLCASSLVVLATTGNEQFFGPGTRLTVL.